Below, 14 T cell receptor beta chains from the same sample are listed, as sequenced in a study of early stage breast cancer tumors. The method was immunoSEQ multiplex PCR; TCRdb's version includes in-frame clones alone and lacks a portion of them. Altogether tens of thousands of clones are present, over 60% being singletons, with the ten largest covering around 6.7%. The sample was blood. These TCRs come from a person aged 50-59 years with breast cancer.

A remark on this clone: This sample includes further DNA sequences coding for the same CDR3. The chain combines TRBV20-1 with TRBJ2-2; D call uncertain. Per germline, CDR1 DFQATT and CDR2 SNEGSKA (reference sequence). V shed 3 bases and J shed 8 bases, with 7 bases lying between them. CDR3 size: 11 residues. CDR3 region: CSARRRGELFF. In DNA form, the CDR3 reads TGCAGTGCTAGGAGGCGAGGGGAGCTGTTTTTT.

The chain recombines TRBV7-3 with TRBJ2-5; 9 nucleotides agree with TRBD1. Germline loops: CDR1 SGHTA, CDR2 FQGTGA. This CDR3 spans 14 amino acids. The V segment lost 5 bases and the J segment 1 base; nucleotides outside the gene matches: 2. Written as DNA, the CDR3 is TGTGCCAGCAGCAAGACAGGGGGCCAAGAGACCCAGTACTTC. This encodes CASSKTGGQETQYF.

This chain connects TRBV5-6 to TRBJ1-2; perhaps TRBD1 as D (6 bases). The CDR3 totals 15 residues. The germline CDR1 and CDR2 sequences are SGHDT and YYEEEE. V lost 2 bases, J lost 2 bases, and 13 bases lay in between. The CDR3, as DNA: TGTGCCAGCAGCTTCAGGGGCCGCGGAAACTATGGCTACACCTTC. Translated: CASSFRGRGNYGYTF. The full variable domain, its missing parts supplied by reference TRBV5-6 and TRBJ1-2, is DAGVTQSPTHLIKTRGQQVTLRCSPKSGHDTVSWYQQALGQGPQFIFQYYEEEERQRGNFPDRFSGHQFPNYSSELNVNALLLGDSALYLCASSFRGRGNYGYTFGSGTRLTVV.

The chain uses TRBV6-5 and TRBJ1-4; 8 nucleotides line up with TRBD1. Germline lookup yields CDR1 MNHEY and CDR2 SVGAGI. The CDR3 is 15 amino acids. The V and J ends lost 0 bases and 8 bases, in that order; junction bases with no gene match: 5. CDR3 protein: CASSYSAGGREKLFF. CDR3 DNA: TGTGCCAGCAGTTACTCGGCAGGGGGCCGGGAAAAACTGTTTTTT.

This clone has only a few counts. The V and J genes are TRBV9 and TRBJ1-5; unclear D gene. Germline CDR1 reads SGDLS; CDR2 reads YYNGEE. Between the trimmed V and J ends, which lost 2 bases and 0 bases, there was a span of 3 bases. CDR3 length equals 13 residues. CDR3 region: CASSVNSNQPQHF. For the CDR3, the DNA is TGTGCCAGCAGCGTTAATAGCAATCAGCCCCAGCATTTT.

The V gene is TRBV7-3, the J gene TRBJ2-5, with 7 nucleotides matching TRBD2. The V gene end was trimmed by 2 bases and the J gene end by 5 bases; junction bases not matched to a gene: 2. The CDR3 is 13 amino acids. Germline V gene lookup returns CDR1 SGHTA and CDR2 FQGTGA. CDR3: CASSLRREETQYF. Here the CDR3 DNA reads TGTGCCAGCAGCTTACGGCGGGAGGAGACCCAGTACTTC.

The gene calls are TRBV5-6 and TRBJ1-2; 11 nucleotides match TRBD1. The CDR3 length is 14 residues. J was trimmed by 8 bases and V by 0 bases; bases with no gene match: 3. CDR1 and CDR2 from the germline V gene are SGHDT and YYEEEE. CDR3 coding DNA: TGTGCCAGCAGCTTGGCGGACAGGGGGCAGGGCTACACCTTC. Protein: CASSLADRGQGYTF.

This clone has a single count. The chain combines TRBV15 with TRBJ2-3, with TRBD2 as a possible D gene (6 bases). The germline CDR1 and CDR2 sequences are LNHNV and YYDKDF (reference sequence). The CDR3 runs to 16 residues. The ends were cut back, 0 bases at V and 1 base at J, with 11 bases in the middle. The CDR3 protein is CATSRDGGVGTDTQYF. Here the CDR3 DNA reads TGTGCCACCAGCAGAGATGGAGGGGTGGGCACAGATACGCAGTATTTT.

The chain links TRBV11-2 to TRBJ2-1; 7 nucleotides agree with TRBD2. This CDR3 spans 15 amino acids. Losses at the gene ends were 5 bases for V and 9 bases for J; bases not matched to a gene: 13. CDR1 and CDR2 from the germline V gene are SGHAT and FQNNGV. The DNA of the CDR3 is TGTGCCAGCAGCCATTCTAGCGGTACAGGCGGTGAGCAGTTCTTC. Its protein product is CASSHSSGTGGEQFF.

The chain is built from TRBV14 and TRBJ1-1, with 7 bases lining up with TRBD1. Germline V CDR1 and CDR2: SGHDN, FVKESK. The ends lost 1 base at V and 0 bases at J; junction bases unmatched: 11. This CDR3 is built from 18 residues. Here the CDR3 DNA reads TGTGCCAGCAGCCAAGTGGATGGACAGGCCCAATTGAACACTGAAGCTTTCTTT. As protein: CASSQVDGQAQLNTEAFF.

This chain connects TRBV7-8 to TRBJ2-3; D remains unclear. With 6 bases removed from V and 6 bases from J, the gap between germline ends came to 13 bases. Germline CDR1 SGHVS, CDR2 FQNEAQ. This CDR3 comprises 13 residues. CDR3 amino acids: CASSFDTWDTQYF. Written as DNA, the CDR3 is TGTGCCAGCAGTTTCGACACGTGGGATACGCAGTATTTT.

This chain uses TRBV6-1 with TRBJ2-7; D perhaps matches TRBD2 (5 bases). From germline, CDR1 is MNHNS and CDR2 SASEGT. V was clipped by 6 bases and J by 3 bases, with 12 bases between them. This CDR3 has 13 residues. In nucleotides, the CDR3 is TGTGCCAGCAGGCCCGGGAATTTCTACGAGCAGTACTTC. Translation: CASRPGNFYEQYF.

About this clone itself: One junction end does not reproduce the germline sequence, and a read error may be involved. This rearrangement joins TRBV7-7 to TRBJ2-5; maybe TRBD2 (6 bases). CDR1 and CDR2 (germline): SSHAT, FNYEAQ (reference sequence). This CDR3 spans 15 amino acids. CDR3 region: CASSLALGGGETQYF. The CDR3, as DNA: TGTGCTAGCAGCTTAGCGCTGGGGGGAGGTGAGACCCAGTACTTC.

V is TRBV19 and J is TRBJ1-4, with unresolved D. CDR1 is LNHDA, CDR2 SQIVND, per germline (reference sequence). Trimming stripped 8 bases from V and 4 bases from J, with 14 bases between. The CDR3 is made up of 14 amino acids. CDR3 loop: CASVKGRGNEKLFF. CDR3 in DNA: TGTGCCAGTGTGAAAGGACGGGGTAATGAAAAACTGTTTTTT.